These T cell receptor beta chains were read from a single sample in a study of neurological immune-mediated disorders. A single record per CDR3 protein comes from TCRdb applying MiXCR to the 5' RACE reads. This sample yields more than 35,000 distinct CDR3 sequences, of which approximately 10% are seen a single time; roughly 7% belongs to the top ten. The sample comprised PBMCs. These receptors all come from a woman aged 25 to 45 with HTLV-1-associated myelopathy (HAM/TSP). Each CDR3 is given with its conserved first and last residue. The D gene is left open where the match is weak. Some rows have no size entry. The others give once, few or many, or a class for an expanded clone.

j_call d_call v_call clone_size cdr3_nt cdr3_aa
TRBJ2-7 NA TRBV12-3/TRBV12-4 many TGTGCCAGCAGTCCGAGGACAGTGCGCTACGAGCAGTACTTC CASSPRTVRYEQYF
TRBJ1-3 NA TRBV6-5 many TGTGCCAGCGGATCTGGAAACACCATATATTTT CASGSGNTIYF
TRBJ1-1 NA TRBV7-8 NA TGTGCCAGCAGCTTAGTTAAAGGACCGGTCACTGAAGCTTTCTTT CASSLVKGPVTEAFF
TRBJ1-5 NA TRBV20-1 many TGCAGTGCTAGAAGTCACAGCGGAAATCAGCCCCAGCATTTT CSARSHSGNQPQHF
TRBJ1-6 NA TRBV20-1 many TGCAGTGCTACCTCAGGGTCAGCCTATAATTCACCCCTCCACTTT CSATSGSAYNSPLHF
TRBJ2-1 NA TRBV3-1 NA TGTGCCAACAGCCAAGAGCAGGGGCCCACCTACAATGAGCAGTTCTTC CANSQEQGPTYNEQFF
TRBJ1-2 NA TRBV29-1 many TGCAGCGTTGAAGAGTCCGGGTTGGGCTATGGCTACACCTTC CSVEESGLGYGYTF
TRBJ1-2 NA TRBV5-1 many TGCGCCAGCAGCTTATCTGAGGACGGCTACACCTTC CASSLSEDGYTF
TRBJ2-2 NA TRBV20-1 many TGCACCGCCCGGAATCCTAACACCGGGGAGCTGTTTTTT CTARNPNTGELFF
TRBJ1-1 TRBD1 TRBV5-1 many TGCGCCAGCAGCTTGAGACCGGACAGGGACAACTCTGAAGCTTTCTTT CASSLRPDRDNSEAFF
TRBJ1-5 NA TRBV7-2 NA NA CASSFYICSARDSSNQPQHF
TRBJ2-3 NA TRBV5-6 many TGTGCCAGCAGCTCGACGGATAGCACAGATACGCAGTATTTT CASSSTDSTDTQYF
TRBJ1-2 NA TRBV7-2 few TGTGCCAGCAGCCAAGCCGGGGCAGGAGGAGGCTACACCTTC CASSQAGAGGGYTF
TRBJ1-1 TRBD1 TRBV20-1 many TGCAGTGCTTCTACAGGGGGATTAAAAACCGAAGCTTTCTTT CSASTGGLKTEAFF
TRBJ1-1 TRBD1 TRBV12-3/TRBV12-4 many TGTGCCAGCAGACCTCCCGGGACAGGGGATACTGAAGCTTTCTTT CASRPPGTGDTEAFF
TRBJ2-1 NA TRBV20-1 many TGCAGTGCGCGCGCAGCGGTGGGCAGCTCCTACAATGAGCAGTTCTTC CSARAAVGSSYNEQFF
TRBJ1-3 NA TRBV11-3 NA NA CASSFYICSARPSGNTIYF
TRBJ1-1 NA TRBV19 many TGTGCCAGTAGTATACCGGGAAGTAACACTGAAGCTTTCTTT CASSIPGSNTEAFF
TRBJ2-7 TRBD1 TRBV20-1 many TGCAGTTACAGGGGACGGGACGAGCAGTACTTC CSYRGRDEQYF
TRBJ2-7 NA TRBV20-1 many TGCAGTGCCGCACTGACGACAGCCTTCTCCTACGAGCAGTACTTC CSAALTTAFSYEQYF
TRBJ1-2 TRBD1 TRBV5-6 medium-sized TGTGCCAGCAGCTTAACCGGGACAGGCCACTATGGCTACACCTTC CASSLTGTGHYGYTF
TRBJ2-3 NA TRBV7-9 many TGTGCCAGCAGCCCGGGACGAGGGGTCACAGATACGCAGTATTTT CASSPGRGVTDTQYF
TRBJ2-7 NA TRBV7-8 NA TGTGCCAGCAGCCACGGACGGACTGCCTACGAGCAGTACTTC CASSHGRTAYEQYF
TRBJ1-2 NA TRBV10-3 many TGTGCCATCAGTGACGTGGGGGAAAAGAACTATGGCTACACCTTC CAISDVGEKNYGYTF
TRBJ2-3 NA TRBV6-6 many TGTGCCAGCAGTTCTTATACTAGTCTGGTTGCAGATACGCAGTATTTT CASSSYTSLVADTQYF
TRBJ2-7 NA TRBV12-3/TRBV12-4 many TGTGCCAGCAGTCGACAGGCCTACGAGCAGTACTTC CASSRQAYEQYF
TRBJ1-4 NA TRBV5-1 many TGCGCCAGCAGCTTGAGACCGTCAGATGAAAAACTGTTTTTT CASSLRPSDEKLFF
TRBJ1-6 NA TRBV5-1 many TGCGCCAGCTCTGCGGGGAGTATTAATTCACCCCTCCACTTT CASSAGSINSPLHF
TRBJ2-3 TRBD2 TRBV20-1 many TGCAGTGCTAGCCTAGCGGCAGATACGCAGTATTTT CSASLAADTQYF
TRBJ1-1 TRBD1 TRBV5-1 NA TGCGCCAGCAGCTTGACCTACAGGGGGGCGGACACTGAAGCTTTCTTT CASSLTYRGADTEAFF
TRBJ1-2 TRBD1 TRBV6-6 many TGTGCCAGCAGCCCGCGAAGGGACAGCAATGGCTACACCTTC CASSPRRDSNGYTF
TRBJ1-2 TRBD1 TRBV9 many TGTGCCAGCAGCTTCGGACAGGGGCTCAACTATGGCTACACCTTC CASSFGQGLNYGYTF
TRBJ1-4 NA TRBV5-1 many TGCGCCAGCAGCTCGGACAGAGCAACTAATGAAAAACTGTTTTTT CASSSDRATNEKLFF
TRBJ2-1 TRBD2 TRBV27 many TGTGCCAGCAGTCCCCGACTAGCGGGGGGCAGATACAATGAGCAGTTCTTC CASSPRLAGGRYNEQFF
TRBJ2-1 TRBD2 TRBV5-1 few TGCGCCAGCAGCGCGACTAGCGGGTCCTACAATGAGCAGTTCTTC CASSATSGSYNEQFF
TRBJ1-2 NA TRBV5-1 many TGCGCCAGCAGCTCAGGAAACCGGGCCTTTACCTTTGATGGCTACACCTTC CASSSGNRAFTFDGYTF
TRBJ2-3 TRBD2 TRBV29-1 NA TGCAGCGTTGATCGGCTAGCGGGGGGGCCCGGGCAGTATTTT CSVDRLAGGPGQYF
TRBJ2-1 TRBD2 TRBV6-1 few TGTGCCAGCAGTTTAGGGACTAGCGGGGGGATCTACAATGAGCAGTTCTTC CASSLGTSGGIYNEQFF
TRBJ2-2 NA TRBV6-5 many TGTGCCAGCAGCCCACGGAACACCGGGGAGCTGTTTTTT CASSPRNTGELFF
TRBJ1-4 TRBD1 TRBV5-1 NA TGCACCAGCAGCAGGGGACAGGGCACTAATGAAAAACTGTTTTTT CTSSRGQGTNEKLFF
TRBJ2-2 NA TRBV20-1 many TGCAGTGCCCACCCGTTGGGGCGGGGATTCTCCGGGGAGCTGTTTTTT CSAHPLGRGFSGELFF
TRBJ2-4 NA TRBV5-1 many TGCGCCAGCAGCTCCCTGTACGCCCCGTCGGGCAAAAACATTCAGTACTTC CASSSLYAPSGKNIQYF
TRBJ2-2 NA TRBV10-3 many TGTGCCATCAGTAAAGACAACACCGGGGAGCTGTTTTTT CAISKDNTGELFF
TRBJ2-2 TRBD1 TRBV12-3/TRBV12-4 many TGTGCCAGCAGTCGCCGGACAGGGGAGAACACCGGGGAGCTGTTTTTT CASSRRTGENTGELFF
TRBJ1-1 NA TRBV6-5 many TGTGCCAGCATGGCAGGGTGGGTCACTGAAGCTTTCTTT CASMAGWVTEAFF
TRBJ2-7 NA TRBV5-1 many TGCGCCAGCACCTCGACCGGAACCAGCTCCTACGAGCAGTACTTC CASTSTGTSSYEQYF
TRBJ2-3 NA TRBV3-1 once TGTGCTAGCAGCCAAGGCATAGATACGCAGTATTTT CASSQGIDTQYF
TRBJ2-1 TRBD2 TRBV20-1 many TGCAGTGCTAGAGAACCGGGACTAGCGGGTCCTAGCTCCTACAATGAGCAGTTCTTC CSAREPGLAGPSSYNEQFF
TRBJ2-3 NA TRBV5-1 many TGCGCCAGCAGAGCAGGGCCAATGAGATCCACAGATACGCAGTATTTT CASRAGPMRSTDTQYF